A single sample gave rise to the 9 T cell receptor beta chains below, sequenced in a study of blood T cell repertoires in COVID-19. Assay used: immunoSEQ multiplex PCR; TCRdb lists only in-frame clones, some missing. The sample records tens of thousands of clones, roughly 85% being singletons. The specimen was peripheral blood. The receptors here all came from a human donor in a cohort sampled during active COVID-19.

CDR3 nucleotide sequence: TGTGCCAGCAGTTTATTAGGGGCATTTGGGGGCTACACCTTC. Translating it yields CASSLLGAFGGYTF. This rearrangement joins TRBV28 to TRBJ1-2; tentative D call: TRBD1 (5 bases). The CDR3 runs 14 residues. Trimming shortened V by 1 base and J by 8 bases, and 14 bases separated the two germline ends. Germline V gene lookup returns CDR1 MDHEN and CDR2 SYDVKM.

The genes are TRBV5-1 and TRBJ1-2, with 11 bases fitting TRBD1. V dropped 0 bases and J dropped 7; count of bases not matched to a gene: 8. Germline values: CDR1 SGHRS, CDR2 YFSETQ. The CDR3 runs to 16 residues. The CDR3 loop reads CASSLETRTGGTGYTF. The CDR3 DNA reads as TGCGCCAGCAGCTTGGAGACAAGGACAGGGGGCACTGGCTACACCTTC.

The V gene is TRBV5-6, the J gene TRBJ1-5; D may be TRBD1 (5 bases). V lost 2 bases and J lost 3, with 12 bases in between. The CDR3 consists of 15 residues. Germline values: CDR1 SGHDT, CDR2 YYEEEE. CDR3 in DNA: TGTGCCAGCAGCTTTTCCCCGGACACCAATCAGCCCCAGCATTTT. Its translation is CASSFSPDTNQPQHF.

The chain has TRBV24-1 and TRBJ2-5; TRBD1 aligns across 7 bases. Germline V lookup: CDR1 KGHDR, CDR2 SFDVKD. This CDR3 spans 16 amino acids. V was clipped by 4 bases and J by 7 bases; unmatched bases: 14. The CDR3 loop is CATSDPTGPGLGTQYF. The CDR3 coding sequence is TGTGCCACCAGTGACCCGACAGGGCCGGGGCTAGGGACCCAGTACTTC.

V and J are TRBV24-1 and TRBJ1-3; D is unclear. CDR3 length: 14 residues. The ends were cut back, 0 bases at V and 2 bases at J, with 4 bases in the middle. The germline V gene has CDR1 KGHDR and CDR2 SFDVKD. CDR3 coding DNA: TGTGCCACCAGTGATTTGCATCCTGGAAACACCATATATTTT. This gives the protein CATSDLHPGNTIYF.

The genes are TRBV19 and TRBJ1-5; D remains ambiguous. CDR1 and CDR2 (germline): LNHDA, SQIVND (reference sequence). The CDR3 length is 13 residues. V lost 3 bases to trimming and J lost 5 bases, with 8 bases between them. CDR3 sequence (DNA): TGTGCCAGTAGTATTCCGGGGTATCAGCCCCAGCATTTT. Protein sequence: CASSIPGYQPQHF.

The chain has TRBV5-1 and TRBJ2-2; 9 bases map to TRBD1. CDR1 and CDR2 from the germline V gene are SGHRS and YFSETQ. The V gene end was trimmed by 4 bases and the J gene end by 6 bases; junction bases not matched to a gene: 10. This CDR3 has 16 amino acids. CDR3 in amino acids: CASSPPGTGGSGELFF. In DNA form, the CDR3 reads TGCGCCAGCAGCCCGCCGGGAACAGGGGGCTCCGGGGAGCTGTTTTTT.

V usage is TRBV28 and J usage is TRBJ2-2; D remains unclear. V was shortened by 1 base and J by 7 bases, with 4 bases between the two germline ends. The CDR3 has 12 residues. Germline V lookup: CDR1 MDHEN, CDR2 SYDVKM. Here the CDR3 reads CASSLSSGELFF. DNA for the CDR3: TGTGCCAGCAGTTTATCGAGCGGGGAGCTGTTTTTT.

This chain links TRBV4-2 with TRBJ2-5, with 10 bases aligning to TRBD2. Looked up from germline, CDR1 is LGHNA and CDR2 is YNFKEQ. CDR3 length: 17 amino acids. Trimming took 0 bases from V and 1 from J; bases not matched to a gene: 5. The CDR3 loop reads CASSQDRGTSVQETQYF. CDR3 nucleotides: TGTGCCAGCAGCCAAGATAGGGGGACTAGCGTCCAAGAGACCCAGTACTTC.